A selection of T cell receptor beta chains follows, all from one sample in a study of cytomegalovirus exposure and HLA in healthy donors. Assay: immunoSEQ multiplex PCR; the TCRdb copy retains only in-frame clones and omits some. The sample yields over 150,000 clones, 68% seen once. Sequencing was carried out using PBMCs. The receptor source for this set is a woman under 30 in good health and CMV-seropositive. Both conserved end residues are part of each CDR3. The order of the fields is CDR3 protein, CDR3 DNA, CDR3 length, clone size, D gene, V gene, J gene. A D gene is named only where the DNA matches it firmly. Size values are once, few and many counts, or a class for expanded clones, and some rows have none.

cdr3_aa: CASSQTSGIYYNEQFF
cdr3_nt: TGCGCCAGCAGCCAAACTAGCGGGATATACTACAATGAGCAGTTCTTC
cdr3_length: 16
clone_size: NA
d_call: TRBD2
v_call: TRBV4-1
j_call: TRBJ2-1

cdr3_aa: CASSPSDRDQETQYF
cdr3_nt: TGTGCCAGCAGCCCATCGGACAGGGACCAAGAGACCCAGTACTTC
cdr3_length: 15
clone_size: NA
d_call: TRBD1
v_call: TRBV5-4
j_call: TRBJ2-5

cdr3_aa: CAIRRDRGQETQYF
cdr3_nt: TGTGCCATCAGACGGGACAGGGGGCAAGAGACCCAGTACTTC
cdr3_length: 14
clone_size: NA
d_call: TRBD1
v_call: TRBV10-3
j_call: TRBJ2-5

cdr3_aa: CASSLLPMAGEQFF
cdr3_nt: TGTGCCAGCAGCTTACTGCCTATGGCGGGCGAGCAGTTCTTC
cdr3_length: 14
clone_size: NA
d_call: NA
v_call: TRBV7-3
j_call: TRBJ2-1

cdr3_aa: CASSLGGLTGELFF
cdr3_nt: TGCGCCAGCAGCTTGGGGGGACTCACCGGGGAGCTGTTTTTT
cdr3_length: 14
clone_size: NA
d_call: NA
v_call: TRBV5-1
j_call: TRBJ2-2

cdr3_aa: CASRDIANEKLFF
cdr3_nt: TGTGCCAGCAGAGATATAGCCAATGAAAAACTGTTTTTT
cdr3_length: 13
clone_size: once
d_call: NA
v_call: TRBV2
j_call: TRBJ1-4

cdr3_aa: CASSQGGGVSTDTQYF
cdr3_nt: TGCGCCAGCAGCCAAGGAGGGGGGGTCTCCACAGATACGCAGTATTTT
cdr3_length: 16
clone_size: few
d_call: NA
v_call: TRBV4-3
j_call: TRBJ2-3

cdr3_aa: CASSPTGYEQYF
cdr3_nt: TGTGCCAGCAGCCCGACGGGTTACGAGCAGTACTTC
cdr3_length: 12
clone_size: NA
d_call: NA
v_call: TRBV7-2
j_call: TRBJ2-7

cdr3_aa: CASSSPGTGIYNEQFF
cdr3_nt: TGTGCCAGCAGTTCACCTGGAACAGGGATTTACAATGAGCAGTTCTTC
cdr3_length: 16
clone_size: once
d_call: NA
v_call: TRBV28
j_call: TRBJ2-1

cdr3_aa: CASSMVRVAGNTEAFF
cdr3_nt: TGTGCCAGTAGTATGGTGCGAGTTGCGGGGAACACTGAAGCTTTCTTT
cdr3_length: 16
clone_size: NA
d_call: NA
v_call: TRBV19
j_call: TRBJ1-1

cdr3_aa: CASSPGAVNTEAFF
cdr3_nt: TGCGCCAGCAGCCCCGGTGCCGTTAACACTGAAGCTTTCTTT
cdr3_length: 14
clone_size: once
d_call: NA
v_call: TRBV4-3
j_call: TRBJ1-1

cdr3_aa: CASSSTGSEQYF
cdr3_nt: TGTGCCAGCAGCTCTACAGGGAGCGAGCAGTACTTC
cdr3_length: 12
clone_size: NA
d_call: NA
v_call: TRBV9
j_call: TRBJ2-7